The 17 T cell receptor beta chains given below trace back to one sample, sequenced in a study of cytomegalovirus exposure and HLA in healthy donors. PCR amplification relied on 60 Vbeta primers (plus 13 Jbeta primers). Using immunoSEQ multiplex PCR, the repertoire was profiled, and TCRdb retains in-frame clones only, with some absent. The sample has 200,000 to 300,000 clones, 80% to 85% seen once; the top ten hold approximately 8.4%. The specimen was PBMCs. Every receptor here comes from a woman in her sixties in good health and CMV-seropositive.

Comment on this clone: Other DNA sequences from this sample encode an identical CDR3 as well. J is TRBJ1-5 and V is TRBV19; TRBD1 agrees at 8 bases. Germline CDR1 is LNHDA and CDR2 is SQIVND (reference sequence). V gave up 3 bases and J gave up 0 bases; unmatched junction bases: 4. The CDR3 is made up of 16 amino acids. CDR3 protein: CASSMGQAYSNQPQHF. The CDR3 region has the DNA TGTGCCAGTAGTATGGGACAGGCTTATAGCAATCAGCCCCAGCATTTT.

This clone was picked up a small number of times. The chain links TRBV21-1 to TRBJ2-2; TRBD2, the table's D call, was not compared with the DNA. TRBV21-1 is reported as a pseudogene. The CDR3 has 17 amino acids. The CDR3 sequence: CASSPDVPAEISGELFF. The CDR3 DNA reads TGTGCCAGCAGCCCCGACGTACCAGCGGAGATCTCGGGGGAGCTGTTTTTT.

The chain employs TRBV2 and TRBJ1-2, with D hard to call. The germline CDR1 and CDR2 sequences are SNHLY and FYNNEI. The V end was cut by 6 bases, the J end by 8 bases, with 13 bases between. The CDR3 extends over 12 amino acids. As DNA, the CDR3 is TGTGCCAGCAGCGGCGGGGAGGTGGGCTACACCTTC. It translates to CASSGGEVGYTF.

This chain joins TRBV5-1 and TRBJ1-1, with TRBD1 as a possible D gene (5 bases). Germline loops: CDR1 SGHRS, CDR2 YFSETQ. The germline V and J ends were trimmed by 4 bases and 3 bases, with 10 bases remaining between them. The CDR3 spans 13 residues. CDR3 protein: CASSAQGYTEAFF. CDR3 bases: TGCGCCAGCAGCGCCCAGGGATACACTGAAGCTTTCTTT.

The rearrangement joins TRBV12-5 to TRBJ1-1; perhaps TRBD1 as D (5 bases). CDR1 is LGHNT and CDR2 is FRNRAP in the germline V gene. V was clipped by 5 bases and J by 3 bases, with 10 bases between them. The CDR3 consists of 13 residues. CDR3 in amino acids: CASGPRGDTEAFF. In DNA, the CDR3 is TGTGCTAGTGGTCCACGGGGGGACACTGAAGCTTTCTTT.

The CDR3 DNA is TGTGCCAGCAGTTACTCCCTGGGAGGGGGGACAGATACGCAGTATTTT. This sequence encodes CASSYSLGGGTDTQYF. The rearrangement joins TRBV6-5 to TRBJ2-3; D perhaps matches TRBD2 (7 bases). CDR1 is MNHEY and CDR2 is SVGAGI in the germline V gene. Trimming removed 0 bases from V and 3 bases from J, with 13 bases in between. The CDR3 has 16 residues.

The genes are TRBV4-1 and TRBJ2-5; 7 nucleotides agree with TRBD2. The CDR3 loop spans 15 amino acids. Germline CDR1 MGHRA, CDR2 YSYEKL. Trimming at V came to 1 base and at J to 5 bases, leaving 7 bases not matched to a gene. The CDR3 DNA is TGCGCCAGCAGCCAAGCGCCACTAGCGCAGGAGACCCAGTACTTC. It codes for CASSQAPLAQETQYF.

This clone has only one observation. The chain has TRBV10-2 and TRBJ1-1, with a weak D call TRBD1 (6 bases). V was cut by 4 bases and J by 1 base, with 10 bases left in between. The CDR3 extends over 14 amino acids. Looked up from germline, CDR1 is WSHSY and CDR2 is SAAADI. In DNA, the CDR3 is TGCGCCAGCAGTGGGCAACAGGGGAACACTGAAGCTTTCTTT. It specifies CASSGQQGNTEAFF.

The CDR3 DNA reads TGTGCCAGTAGTATGGAAGCGGGAGTACTGACAGATACGCAGTATTTT. Amino acid sequence: CASSMEAGVLTDTQYF. This sequence joins TRBV19 and TRBJ2-3, with 8 bases matching TRBD2. The CDR3 covers 16 residues. V trimming: 3 bases; J trimming: 3 bases; junction bases outside the gene matches: 8. The germline V gene encodes CDR1 LNHDA and CDR2 SQIVND (reference sequence).

The table lists this clone with a few counts. The rearrangement uses TRBV6-5 and TRBJ1-2; the D is unclear. The V gene's germline CDR1 is MNHEY and CDR2 SVGAGI. Trimming took 2 bases from V and 2 from J, leaving 6 bases between them. CDR3 length equals 13 residues. The CDR3 DNA is TGTGCCAGCAGTTACGCCAGGAACTATGGCTACACCTTC. Encoded protein: CASSYARNYGYTF.

About this clone itself: Other nucleotide sequences from this sample produce the same CDR3. The V and J genes are TRBV10-3 and TRBJ2-1; 8 bases are a match to TRBD2. The CDR3 has 14 amino acids. The V and J ends lost 7 bases and 2 bases, in that order; junction bases with no gene match: 4. Germline CDR1 and CDR2: ENHRY and SYGVKD. The CDR3 coding sequence is TGTGCCATCAACCCGGGGGGGCCCTACAATGAGCAGTTCTTC. It translates to CAINPGGPYNEQFF.

The V call is TRBV10-1, the J call TRBJ1-1; perhaps TRBD1 as D (6 bases). Germline values: CDR1 WNHNN, CDR2 SYGVQD (reference sequence). The CDR3 runs 13 residues. Deletions cut 8 bases from V and 1 base from J, with 11 bases between. The CDR3 is CASARTANTEAFF. CDR3 DNA: TGCGCCAGCGCTCGGACAGCGAACACTGAAGCTTTCTTT.

The chain is built from TRBV4-1 and TRBJ2-4; D is possibly TRBD2 (5 bases). Trimming took off 1 base at V and 2 bases at J, with 15 bases between the two ends. Germline V gives CDR1 MGHRA, CDR2 YSYEKL. The CDR3 has 17 amino acids. This chain's CDR3 is CASSQARVLETKNIQYF. CDR3 nucleotide sequence: TGCGCCAGCAGCCAAGCGAGGGTCCTGGAGACCAAAAACATTCAGTACTTC.

The V call is TRBV10-3, the J call TRBJ1-2, with D uncertain. Trimming cost V 6 bases and J 3 bases, with 8 bases left between them. CDR1 and CDR2 (germline): ENHRY, SYGVKD. This CDR3 has 12 residues. The CDR3 DNA follows: TGTGCCATCAGCGGACTTGACTATGGCTACACCTTC. The encoded protein is CAISGLDYGYTF.

CDR3 loop: CASSLRRTGDYEQYF. The CDR3 DNA reads TGTGCCAGCAGCCTCCGAAGGACAGGGGACTACGAGCAGTACTTC. V usage is TRBV6-5 and J usage is TRBJ2-7; 9 positions agree with TRBD1. CDR3 length: 15 residues. V shed 6 bases and J 3 bases; nucleotides not matched to a gene: 9. CDR1 and CDR2 from the germline V gene are MNHEY and SVGAGI.

This chain connects TRBV18 to TRBJ1-5, with 7 bases aligning to TRBD1. With 1 base clipped from V and 7 bases from J, the junction kept 1 base outside the gene matches. The CDR3 length is 13 residues. Germline lookup yields CDR1 KGHSH and CDR2 LQKENI. The CDR3 sequence is CASSPQTGQPQHF. The DNA of the CDR3 is TGTGCCAGCTCACCACAGACAGGGCAGCCCCAGCATTTT.

Notes on this clone: The junction departs from germline at one end; a sequencing error may be responsible. The chain recombines TRBV2 with TRBJ2-2, with 7 bases identical to TRBD1. Germline CDR1 is SNHLY and CDR2 is FYNNEI. The CDR3 sequence is 15 residues long. The CDR3 DNA is TGTGCCAGCAAGCAGGACAGGTCGAACACCGAGGAGCTGTTTTTT. It encodes CASKQDRSNTEELFF.